The rows below give T cell receptor beta chains drawn from one sample of a study of T-cell reconstitution after alpha-beta-depleted transplantation in children. Using its own MiXCR run on the PCR reads, TCRdb lists one record per CDR3 protein. The sample records about 210,000 distinct CDR3 sequences, roughly 15% being singletons. The sequences come from PBMCs, mostly from graft donor cells, collected 360 days after TCRalphabeta/CD19-depleted stem cell transplant. Receptor source: a male patient between 2 and 15 years old who had a stem cell transplant for acute lymphoblastic leukemia, so the T cells may come from the graft donor. CDR3s include the opening cysteine and the closing phenylalanine or tryptophan. D genes are given only for firm matches. Clone size is stated in some rows and not others, as once, few, many or a class when expanded.

clone_size j_call v_call d_call cdr3_aa cdr3_nt
. TRBJ1-4 TRBV7-9 . CASSYKGVTDEKLFF TGTGCCAGCAGCTATAAAGGGGTTACAGATGAAAAACTGTTTTTT
. TRBJ1-2 TRBV7-2 TRBD1 CASSLDRGSDYGYTF TGTGCCAGCAGCTTAGACAGGGGAAGTGACTATGGCTACACCTTC
. TRBJ2-1 TRBV5-1 TRBD1 CASSLGQGASLYNEQFF TGCGCCAGCAGCCTAGGACAGGGGGCGTCGTTATACAATGAGCAGTTCTTC
many TRBJ2-7 TRBV11-3 . CASSLWSYEQYF TGTGCCAGCAGCTTATGGAGTTACGAGCAGTACTTC
. TRBJ2-1 TRBV29-1 . CSVVGRLQDEQFF TGCAGCGTTGTAGGGAGACTACAGGATGAGCAGTTCTTC
. TRBJ2-1 TRBV5-6 . CASSLDGTSKRNEQFF TGTGCCAGCAGCTTGGATGGGACTTCCAAGCGGAATGAGCAGTTCTTC
many TRBJ2-5 TRBV20-1 TRBD2 CSARRGRETQYF TGCAGTGCTAGGCGGGGGAGAGAGACCCAGTACTTC
. TRBJ1-5 TRBV12-3/TRBV12-4 . CASSFQGQPQHF TGTGCCAGCAGTTTTCAGGGGCAGCCCCAGCATTTT
. TRBJ1-1 TRBV7-2 . CASTLRGGTEAFF TGTGCCAGCACCCTCAGGGGAGGGACTGAAGCTTTCTTT
. TRBJ2-1 TRBV5-1 . CASSLSRVGYNEQFF TGCGCCAGCAGCTTGTCCAGGGTGGGCTACAATGAGCAGTTCTTC
few TRBJ2-7 TRBV6-5 TRBD1 CASSYPRQGITYEQYF TGTGCCAGCAGTTACCCAAGACAGGGTATCACCTACGAGCAGTACTTC
few TRBJ2-7 TRBV9 TRBD1 CASSVGDSGTYEQYF TGTGCCAGCAGCGTAGGGGACAGTGGAACCTACGAGCAGTACTTC
many TRBJ2-1 TRBV5-8 . CASSLGHSMEQFF TGTGCCAGCAGCTTGGGGCACTCTATGGAGCAGTTCTTC
few TRBJ2-5 TRBV11-2 . CASSLDQAFGTQYF TGTGCCAGCAGCTTAGATCAGGCTTTTGGAACCCAGTACTTC
. TRBJ2-1 TRBV10-2 . CASRTGRYNEQFF TGCGCCAGCAGGACAGGTCGCTACAATGAGCAGTTCTTC
many TRBJ2-7 TRBV12-3/TRBV12-4 . CASGDRSSSYEQYF TGTGCCAGCGGAGACAGGTCCTCTTCCTACGAGCAGTACTTC